This T cell receptor beta chain appears in the sequencing data of a study of control samples from healthy donors and cancer patients. Using immunoSEQ multiplex PCR, the repertoire was profiled, and TCRdb retains in-frame clones only, with some absent. The sample has approximately 170,000 clones, approximately 90% seen once. Sequences were obtained from blood. The origin of this receptor is a young woman in good health.

CDR3 in amino acids: CASNPTGGNTEAFF. The CDR3 nucleotides are TGTGCCAGCAACCCAACCGGCGGGAACACTGAAGCTTTCTTT. The rearrangement links TRBV11-2 to TRBJ1-1; D not resolved. CDR1 and CDR2 (germline): SGHAT, FQNNGV. V lost 7 bases and J lost 1, with 13 bases in between. This CDR3 comprises 14 residues. Full variable domain (outside the CDR3, taken from reference TRBV11-2 and TRBJ1-1): EAGVAQSPRYKIIEKRQSVAFWCNPISGHATLYWYQQILGQGPKLLIQFQNNGVVDDSQLPKDRFSAERLKGVDSTLKIQPAKLEDSAVYLCASNPTGGNTEAFFGQGTRLTVV.